This T cell receptor beta chain originates from a study of shared clonotypes between healthy human individuals. Method: immunoSEQ multiplex PCR; TCRdb's copy keeps in-frame clones and lacks some. The sample carries a few million clones, 90% to 95% recorded once. Study results and caveats: Memory subsets generally showed lower estimated richness than naive subsets.

As to this clone: The antigen is not known.

This TCR was recovered from a man younger than 35 in good health. Some clones in this sample may be carry-over from other donors' samples. The sequenced sample was naive CD4+ T cells from PBMCs. The subset denotes: CD45RA+ positively selected.

The CDR3 DNA reads TGCGCCAGCAGCTTTCTAGCGGGAGGTTGGGGCAATGAGCAGTTCTTC. Translating gives CASSFLAGGWGNEQFF. V gene TRBV5-1 combines with J gene TRBJ2-1; 11 nucleotides match TRBD2. The germline CDR1 and CDR2 sequences are SGHRS and YFSETQ. The junction had 7 bases not matched to a gene; V was cut back by 2 bases and J by 6 bases. This CDR3 has 16 residues.